This T cell receptor beta chain was captured by sequencing in a study of OX40 agonist ivuxolimab in advanced cancers. Across the whole study: A mean age of about 59 years, range about 20 to 90, was recorded, and over 65% were male. People who had prior anti-PD-1, anti-PD-L1 or anti-CTLA-4 therapy could take part, and 40% had some. Patients achieving partial responses numbered three: one hepatocellular carcinoma case and two cutaneous melanoma cases.

Study-wide findings and caveats: At 0.1 to 3.0 mg/kg, clonal expansion of CD4+ and CD8+ blood T cells had occurred by week 6.

Comment on this clone: The antigen is undetermined. An end of the junction differs from the germline gene, which may be a read error.

The CDR3 is 16 residues long. The V gene's germline CDR1 is LNHDA and CDR2 SQIVND (reference sequence). Assay: immunoSEQ multiplex PCR; the TCRdb copy retains only in-frame clones and omits some. In the table there are 90,000 to 120,000 clones, less than 95% of which are singletons. The receptor's source is an adult with an advanced solid tumor such as melanoma, head and neck, liver or kidney cancer. The chain carries TRBV19 and TRBJ2-7; TRBD1 agrees at 9 bases. The sequencing used CD4+ or CD8+ T cells sorted from blood, collected in a trial of the OX40 agonist ivuxolimab. The CDR3 reads CASSIAAGQGSYEQYF. DNA for the CDR3: TGTGCCAGTAGCATAGCGGCGGGACAGGGATCCTACGAGCAGTACTTC.